This TCR beta chain appears in the sequencing data of a study of blood T cell repertoires in COVID-19. Study-level background: In each case, the material was cDNA or gDNA derived from T cells, B-cell-depleted T cells, or PBMCs.

The germline gives CDR1 MDHEN, CDR2 SYDVKM. V shed 1 base and J shed 2 bases, with 12 bases lying between them. The CDR3 runs 15 residues. Source study methods: How many nucleated cells were present was estimated from reference gene primer amplification. Produced via immunoSEQ multiplex PCR; TCRdb's table is partial and in-frame only. D and trimming come from the DNA, and the V and J calls and clone size come from that table. The table lists around 170,000 clones, around 81% of them singletons. The sequencing sample was made of peripheral blood. The receptor comes from a man in his sixties or seventies who had recovered from COVID-19. The rearrangement uses TRBV28 and TRBJ2-7; D not resolved. The CDR3 DNA follows: TGTGCCAGCAGTTTATCTGGCAAAACCCCCTACGAGCAGTACTTC. Its translation is CASSLSGKTPYEQYF.